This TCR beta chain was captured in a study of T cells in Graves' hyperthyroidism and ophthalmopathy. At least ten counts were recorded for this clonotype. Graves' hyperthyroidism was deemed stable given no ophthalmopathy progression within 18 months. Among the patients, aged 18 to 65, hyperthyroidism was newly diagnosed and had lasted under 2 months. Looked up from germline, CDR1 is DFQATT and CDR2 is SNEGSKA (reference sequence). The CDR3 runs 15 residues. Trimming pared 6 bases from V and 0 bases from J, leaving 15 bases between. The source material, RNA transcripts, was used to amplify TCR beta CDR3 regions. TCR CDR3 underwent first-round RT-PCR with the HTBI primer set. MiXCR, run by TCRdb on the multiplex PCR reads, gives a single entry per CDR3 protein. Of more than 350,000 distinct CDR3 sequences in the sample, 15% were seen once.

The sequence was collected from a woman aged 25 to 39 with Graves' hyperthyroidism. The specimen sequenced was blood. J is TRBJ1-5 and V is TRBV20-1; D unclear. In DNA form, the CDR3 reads TGCAGTGCCGAGACGGGTTCCGATAGCAATCAGCCCCAGCATTTT. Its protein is CSAETGSDSNQPQHF.